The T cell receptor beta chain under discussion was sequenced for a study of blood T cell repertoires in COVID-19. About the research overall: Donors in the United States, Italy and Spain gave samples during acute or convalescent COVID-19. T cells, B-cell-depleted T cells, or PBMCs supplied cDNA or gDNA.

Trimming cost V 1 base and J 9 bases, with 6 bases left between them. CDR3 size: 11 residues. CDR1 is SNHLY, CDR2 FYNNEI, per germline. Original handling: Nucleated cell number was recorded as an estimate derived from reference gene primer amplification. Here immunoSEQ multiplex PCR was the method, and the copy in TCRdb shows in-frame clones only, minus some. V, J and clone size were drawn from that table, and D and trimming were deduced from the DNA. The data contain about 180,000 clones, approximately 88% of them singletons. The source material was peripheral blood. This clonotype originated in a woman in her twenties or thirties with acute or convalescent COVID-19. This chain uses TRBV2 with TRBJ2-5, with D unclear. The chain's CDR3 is CASSEGASQYF. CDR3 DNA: TGTGCCAGCAGTGAAGGGGCCTCCCAGTACTTC.